This TCR beta chain originates from a study of control samples from healthy donors and cancer patients. Sequenced by immunoSEQ multiplex PCR; TCRdb stores in-frame clones only, minus some. The data hold around 170,000 clones, with around 90% observed a single time. V was pared by 4 bases and J by 5 bases, with 9 bases of the junction left unmatched. CDR3 length equals 15 residues. Germline CDR1 is LNHNV and CDR2 is YYDKDF (reference sequence). The chain is built from TRBV15 and TRBJ2-7, with TRBD1 matching 9 bases. This clonotype was obtained from a young woman in good health. Sample: blood. The CDR3 DNA is TGTGCCACCAGCAAAACCCGGGACAGGGCAAACGAGCAGTACTTC. Its translation is CATSKTRDRANEQYF.